This T cell receptor beta chain comes out of a study of CD8 T cells in ankylosing spondylitis. Construction of TCR beta libraries was performed using quantitative 5'-RACE with molecular barcodes. TCRdb re-called the 5' RACE reads through MiXCR, storing one row per CDR3 protein. The table includes about 250,000 distinct CDR3 sequences, over 30% detected once. This CDR3 has 12 residues. The V end was cut by 8 bases, the J end by 0 bases, with 5 bases between. This chain connects TRBV12-3 or TRBV12-4 to TRBJ2-1; D remains unclear. The TCR sequence derives from a male donor with ankylosing spondylitis or in good health (not recorded which). What was sequenced was blood, either unsorted or a sorted T cell fraction (not recorded which). CDR3 in amino acids: CASRSSYNEQFF. The CDR3 DNA reads as TGTGCCAGCCGGAGCTCCTACAATGAGCAGTTCTTC.